Below, one T cell receptor beta chain is given with its context. Its matching antigen is unknown. Its ends do not fully match the called genes, so a read error is possible. Points from the study as a whole: Tumor Tregs overlapped most with tumor, then blood, naive CD4+ cells.

Constant-region reverse primers amplified full-length variable regions, followed by semi-nested Nested Universal Primer A PCR. From the 5' RACE reads, TCRdb called clonotypes with MiXCR, one entry per CDR3 protein. The sample carries approximately 37,000 distinct CDR3 sequences, approximately 17% recorded once. The germline V gene encodes CDR1 SSHAT and CDR2 FNYEAQ (reference sequence). The CDR3 contains 16 residues. V gene TRBV7-7 combines with J gene TRBJ2-2; a possible D gene is TRBD1 (6 bases). Sample: naive CD4+ T cells sorted from a lymph node. Subset here: naive CD4+ T cells, CD4+CD45RA+CD25-. The receptor comes from a female donor with breast cancer. The CDR3 region has the DNA TGTGCTAGCAGCTTAGATGCAGGGGTCGGTACCGGGGAGCTGTTTTTT. Translated: CASSLDAGVGTGELFF.